The rows below give T cell receptor beta chains drawn from one sample of a study of Graves' ophthalmopathy and Graves' hyperthyroidism. TCRdb passed the multiplex PCR reads through MiXCR, listing each CDR3 protein once. The sample has about 23,000 distinct CDR3 sequences; less than 50% are singletons. Sequenced sample: peripheral blood. The receptors shown here come from an adult woman with stable Graves' hyperthyroidism. CDR3s include the opening cysteine and the closing phenylalanine or tryptophan. The order of the fields is D gene, clone size, V gene, J gene, CDR3 DNA, CDR3 protein. A D gene is named only where the DNA matches it firmly. Size values are once, few and many counts, or a class for expanded clones, and some rows have none.

D gene: -
clone size: many
V gene: TRBV5-4
J gene: TRBJ2-5
CDR3 DNA: TGTGCCAGCAGCTTAGATTTGATGTGGGGTGAGACCCAGTACTTC
CDR3 protein: CASSLDLMWGETQYF

D gene: -
clone size: -
V gene: TRBV6-1
J gene: TRBJ2-7
CDR3 DNA: TGTGCCAGCAGTGTCGACAGGCTCTACGAGCAGTACTTC
CDR3 protein: CASSVDRLYEQYF

D gene: -
clone size: -
V gene: TRBV29-1
J gene: TRBJ1-1
CDR3 DNA: TGCAGCGCCGAACGGCTGTTGCTTGAAGCTTTCTTT
CDR3 protein: CSAERLLLEAFF

D gene: -
clone size: medium-sized
V gene: TRBV7-3
J gene: TRBJ1-6
CDR3 DNA: TGTGCCAGCAAACTCGGGACAAACAATTCACCCCTCCACTTT
CDR3 protein: CASKLGTNNSPLHF

D gene: -
clone size: -
V gene: TRBV29-1
J gene: TRBJ2-7
CDR3 DNA: TGCAGCGTTACCTCCATAGGGGGAGGCTACGAGCAGTACTTC
CDR3 protein: CSVTSIGGGYEQYF

D gene: -
clone size: -
V gene: TRBV9
J gene: TRBJ2-1
CDR3 DNA: TGTGCCAGCAGCGTGGGCGGGGATAACAATGAGCAGTTCTTC
CDR3 protein: CASSVGGDNNEQFF

D gene: TRBD2
clone size: -
V gene: TRBV3-1
J gene: TRBJ2-5
CDR3 DNA: TGTGCCAGCCGCCAAATGGCTCTAGCGGGACTTCCGTACTTC
CDR3 protein: CASRQMALAGLPYF

D gene: -
clone size: -
V gene: TRBV7-2
J gene: TRBJ1-5
CDR3 DNA: TGTGCCAGCAGCCCAGGGGACCCAAGCAATCAGCCCCAGCATTTT
CDR3 protein: CASSPGDPSNQPQHF

D gene: TRBD2
clone size: -
V gene: TRBV5-6
J gene: TRBJ2-7
CDR3 DNA: TGTGCCAGCAGATCGACTAGCGGGGCTTACTACGAGCAGTACTTC
CDR3 protein: CASRSTSGAYYEQYF

D gene: -
clone size: -
V gene: TRBV20-1
J gene: TRBJ2-7
CDR3 DNA: TGCAGTGCTCAGGAGGACTCCTACGAGCAGTACTTC
CDR3 protein: CSAQEDSYEQYF

D gene: -
clone size: many
V gene: TRBV3-1
J gene: TRBJ2-3
CDR3 DNA: TGTGCCAGCAGCCCCCGGGGTGCAGATACGCAGTATTTT
CDR3 protein: CASSPRGADTQYF

D gene: -
clone size: -
V gene: TRBV20-1
J gene: TRBJ1-1
CDR3 DNA: TGCAGTGCTAGACGAATGAACACTGAAGCTTGCTTT
CDR3 protein: CSARRMNTEACF

D gene: -
clone size: -
V gene: TRBV5-1
J gene: TRBJ2-2
CDR3 DNA: TGCGCCAGCAGCTCGGGACCCTTCTCTGGAAACACCGGGGAGCTGTTTTTT
CDR3 protein: CASSSGPFSGNTGELFF

D gene: -
clone size: -
V gene: TRBV7-2
J gene: TRBJ2-6
CDR3 DNA: TGTGCCAGCAGCTTTGGTAACGGGGGCAACGTCCTGACTTTC
CDR3 protein: CASSFGNGGNVLTF

D gene: TRBD1
clone size: many
V gene: TRBV5-6
J gene: TRBJ1-1
CDR3 DNA: TGTGCCAGCAGCTTGGTGGGACAGGTGAACACTGAAGCTTTCTTT
CDR3 protein: CASSLVGQVNTEAFF

D gene: TRBD1
clone size: -
V gene: TRBV7-8
J gene: TRBJ1-5
CDR3 DNA: TGTGCCAGCAGCTTAAACAGGGGGGTGGCCCAGCATTTT
CDR3 protein: CASSLNRGVAQHF

D gene: -
clone size: -
V gene: TRBV7-6
J gene: TRBJ2-7
CDR3 DNA: TGTGCCAGCAGCCGTTACAGGAAACAAGACTCCTACGAGCAGTACTTC
CDR3 protein: CASSRYRKQDSYEQYF

D gene: -
clone size: -
V gene: TRBV2
J gene: TRBJ2-7
CDR3 DNA: TGTGCCAGCAGTGAACCTTTTATTTACGAGCAGTACTTC
CDR3 protein: CASSEPFIYEQYF

D gene: TRBD2
clone size: once
V gene: TRBV7-9
J gene: TRBJ2-5
CDR3 DNA: TGTGCCAGCAGCTGGGGGGGGGGAACAGAGACCCAGTACTTC
CDR3 protein: CASSWGGGTETQYF

D gene: TRBD1
clone size: medium-sized
V gene: TRBV7-9
J gene: TRBJ2-1
CDR3 DNA: TGTGCCAGCGGCCCTTGGGACAGGGGGCGAAATGAGCAGTTCTTC
CDR3 protein: CASGPWDRGRNEQFF

D gene: -
clone size: -
V gene: TRBV9
J gene: TRBJ2-1
CDR3 DNA: TGTGCCAGCACCTTGACAGGACCACAGGGTGAGCAGTTCTTC
CDR3 protein: CASTLTGPQGEQFF

D gene: TRBD1
clone size: -
V gene: TRBV24-1
J gene: TRBJ2-4
CDR3 DNA: TGTGCCACCAGTCCGACAGGGTTGGACAAAAACATTCAGTACTTC
CDR3 protein: CATSPTGLDKNIQYF

D gene: TRBD2
clone size: many
V gene: TRBV28
J gene: TRBJ2-3
CDR3 DNA: TGTGCCAGCAGTCCACTAGCGGGAAGGGATACGCAGTATTTT
CDR3 protein: CASSPLAGRDTQYF

D gene: -
clone size: -
V gene: TRBV2
J gene: TRBJ1-2
CDR3 DNA: TGTGCCAGCACTCCAAGGGCCACCTGGTATGGCTACACCTTC
CDR3 protein: CASTPRATWYGYTF

D gene: -
clone size: -
V gene: TRBV7-9
J gene: TRBJ1-2
CDR3 DNA: TGTGCCAGCAGCTTAGCGCGGCCGCTTTCAGGCTACACCTTC
CDR3 protein: CASSLARPLSGYTF

D gene: TRBD1
clone size: -
V gene: TRBV5-4
J gene: TRBJ1-2
CDR3 DNA: TGTGCCAGCAGCTTACCCGGGACAGGGACCGCCGGGAACACCTTC
CDR3 protein: CASSLPGTGTAGNTF

D gene: -
clone size: -
V gene: TRBV12-3/TRBV12-4
J gene: TRBJ1-1
CDR3 DNA: TGTGCCAGCAGTTTACAGGAACTAAGGCGAGCTTTCTTT
CDR3 protein: CASSLQELRRAFF

D gene: TRBD2
clone size: many
V gene: TRBV30
J gene: TRBJ2-2
CDR3 DNA: TGTGCCGTGACTAGCGGGAGAAGGGTCGGGGAGCTGTTTTTT
CDR3 protein: CAVTSGRRVGELFF

D gene: TRBD2
clone size: medium-sized
V gene: TRBV20-1
J gene: TRBJ2-7
CDR3 DNA: TGCAGTGCCACGGGGGGGCCGGGGCGAGGGGACTACGAGCAGTACTTC
CDR3 protein: CSATGGPGRGDYEQYF

D gene: TRBD1
clone size: -
V gene: TRBV5-4
J gene: TRBJ2-3
CDR3 DNA: TGTGCCAGCAGCTCGCAAACAGGGGTGGGAGATACGCAGTATTTT
CDR3 protein: CASSSQTGVGDTQYF

D gene: TRBD1
clone size: -
V gene: TRBV6-4
J gene: TRBJ2-2
CDR3 DNA: TGTGCCAGCAGTGACTCCCAGGGACAGGGATACACCGGGAAGTTGTTTTTT
CDR3 protein: CASSDSQGQGYTGKLFF

D gene: TRBD2
clone size: few
V gene: TRBV18
J gene: TRBJ2-3
CDR3 DNA: TGTGCCAGCTCACGGGAGCGGGACTTTAGCACAGATACGCAGTATTTT
CDR3 protein: CASSRERDFSTDTQYF

D gene: TRBD1
clone size: -
V gene: TRBV2
J gene: TRBJ2-1
CDR3 DNA: TGTGCCAGCAAACGGACAGGGTATTTTGAGCAGTTCTTC
CDR3 protein: CASKRTGYFEQFF

D gene: -
clone size: many
V gene: TRBV4-1
J gene: TRBJ1-4
CDR3 DNA: TGCGCCAGCAGCCAAGACCCCGCAACAGGGTCAGATAATGAAAAACTGTTTTTT
CDR3 protein: CASSQDPATGSDNEKLFF

D gene: -
clone size: -
V gene: TRBV7-8
J gene: TRBJ1-5
CDR3 DNA: TGTGCCAGCAGCCGGGTCGGGGGAAATCAGCCCCAGCATTTT
CDR3 protein: CASSRVGGNQPQHF

D gene: -
clone size: -
V gene: TRBV7-2
J gene: TRBJ1-6
CDR3 DNA: TGTGCCAGCAGCTTGACAGGAGAGAATTCACCCCTCCACTTT
CDR3 protein: CASSLTGENSPLHF

D gene: TRBD2
clone size: -
V gene: TRBV7-9
J gene: TRBJ2-7
CDR3 DNA: TGTGCCAGCAGCTTTGGACTAGCGGGAGGCCGAGGTTTCGAGCAGTACTTC
CDR3 protein: CASSFGLAGGRGFEQYF

D gene: -
clone size: -
V gene: TRBV7-2
J gene: TRBJ1-2
CDR3 DNA: TGTGCCAGCAGCTTATCGATTGGCTACACCTTC
CDR3 protein: CASSLSIGYTF

D gene: TRBD1
clone size: -
V gene: TRBV2
J gene: TRBJ2-1
CDR3 DNA: TGTGCCAGCAAGGAGCGGGACAGGGGAAATGAGCAGTTCTTC
CDR3 protein: CASKERDRGNEQFF

D gene: TRBD2
clone size: -
V gene: TRBV19
J gene: TRBJ2-1
CDR3 DNA: TGTGCCAGTAGTAGCGTTAGCGGGAGTTTAGATGAGCAGTTCTTC
CDR3 protein: CASSSVSGSLDEQFF

D gene: -
clone size: -
V gene: TRBV7-3
J gene: TRBJ2-3
CDR3 DNA: TGTGCCAGCAGCTTCGGGGCGAGAGATACGCAGTATTTT
CDR3 protein: CASSFGARDTQYF

D gene: TRBD2
clone size: -
V gene: TRBV5-4
J gene: TRBJ2-1
CDR3 DNA: TGTGCCAGCAGCTCGGGACTAGCGGGCTGGGACAATGAGCAGTTCTTC
CDR3 protein: CASSSGLAGWDNEQFF

D gene: TRBD1
clone size: -
V gene: TRBV5-8
J gene: TRBJ2-3
CDR3 DNA: TGTGCCAGCAGCGGGGAGGGACAGGGGGCCGTAGCAGATACGCAGTATTTT
CDR3 protein: CASSGEGQGAVADTQYF

D gene: -
clone size: many
V gene: TRBV13
J gene: TRBJ2-7
CDR3 DNA: TGTGCCAGCAGCCCGGAGTACGCCTACGAGCAGTACTTC
CDR3 protein: CASSPEYAYEQYF

D gene: -
clone size: -
V gene: TRBV20-1
J gene: TRBJ2-1
CDR3 DNA: TGCAGTGCCACGGCGTCGGGAGTCGATTACAATGAGCAGTTCTTC
CDR3 protein: CSATASGVDYNEQFF

D gene: TRBD1
clone size: medium-sized
V gene: TRBV7-9
J gene: TRBJ1-2
CDR3 DNA: TGTGCCAGCAGCTTAAGTACAGGGGCCTATGGCTACACCTTC
CDR3 protein: CASSLSTGAYGYTF

D gene: -
clone size: -
V gene: TRBV2
J gene: TRBJ1-5
CDR3 DNA: TGTGCCAGCAGTGAGGTATATAGCAATCAGCCCCAGCATTTT
CDR3 protein: CASSEVYSNQPQHF

D gene: TRBD1
clone size: -
V gene: TRBV20-1
J gene: TRBJ1-1
CDR3 DNA: TGCAGTGCCAGGGACAGGGAGGGACACACTGAAGCTTTCTTT
CDR3 protein: CSARDREGHTEAFF

D gene: -
clone size: many
V gene: TRBV9
J gene: TRBJ2-1
CDR3 DNA: TGTGCCAGCAGCGCCCGACTAGTTGAGTGGATCAATGAGCAGTTCTTC
CDR3 protein: CASSARLVEWINEQFF

D gene: -
clone size: -
V gene: TRBV10-1
J gene: TRBJ2-7
CDR3 DNA: TGCGCCAGCAAAGGTCAGGGGTCCTCCTACGAGCAGTACTTC
CDR3 protein: CASKGQGSSYEQYF

D gene: -
clone size: -
V gene: TRBV5-1
J gene: TRBJ1-2
CDR3 DNA: TGCGCCAGCAGCCTGCAGGGCCCTCGGGCGGATGGCTACACCTTC
CDR3 protein: CASSLQGPRADGYTF

D gene: TRBD2
clone size: -
V gene: TRBV10-3
J gene: TRBJ2-1
CDR3 DNA: TGTGCCATTCGACCGGGACTAGCGGGTTTGGGTGAGCAGTTCTTC
CDR3 protein: CAIRPGLAGLGEQFF

D gene: -
clone size: medium-sized
V gene: TRBV15
J gene: TRBJ2-7
CDR3 DNA: TGTGCCACCAGCAGAGTCAGGGACGTGGTCCACGAGCAGTACTTC
CDR3 protein: CATSRVRDVVHEQYF

D gene: -
clone size: -
V gene: TRBV24-1
J gene: TRBJ2-5
CDR3 DNA: TGTGCCACCAGTGACGCTGGACACTACCAAGAGACCCAGCACTTC
CDR3 protein: CATSDAGHYQETQHF

D gene: TRBD1
clone size: many
V gene: TRBV7-9
J gene: TRBJ1-3
CDR3 DNA: TGTGCCAGCAGCTCGGGACAGGGGAGTTGGTCTGGAAACACCATATATTTT
CDR3 protein: CASSSGQGSWSGNTIYF

D gene: -
clone size: -
V gene: TRBV2
J gene: TRBJ2-7
CDR3 DNA: TGTGCCACTACTGAGGGGAGCTCCTACGAGCAGTACTTC
CDR3 protein: CATTEGSSYEQYF

D gene: -
clone size: medium-sized
V gene: TRBV20-1
J gene: TRBJ1-1
CDR3 DNA: TGCAGTGCTAGGGGAACGGAAGCTTTCTTT
CDR3 protein: CSARGTEAFF

D gene: -
clone size: -
V gene: TRBV7-2
J gene: TRBJ1-5
CDR3 DNA: TGTGCCAGCAGCTCAAGGTCGGGGGGACACAATCAGCCCCAGCATTTT
CDR3 protein: CASSSRSGGHNQPQHF